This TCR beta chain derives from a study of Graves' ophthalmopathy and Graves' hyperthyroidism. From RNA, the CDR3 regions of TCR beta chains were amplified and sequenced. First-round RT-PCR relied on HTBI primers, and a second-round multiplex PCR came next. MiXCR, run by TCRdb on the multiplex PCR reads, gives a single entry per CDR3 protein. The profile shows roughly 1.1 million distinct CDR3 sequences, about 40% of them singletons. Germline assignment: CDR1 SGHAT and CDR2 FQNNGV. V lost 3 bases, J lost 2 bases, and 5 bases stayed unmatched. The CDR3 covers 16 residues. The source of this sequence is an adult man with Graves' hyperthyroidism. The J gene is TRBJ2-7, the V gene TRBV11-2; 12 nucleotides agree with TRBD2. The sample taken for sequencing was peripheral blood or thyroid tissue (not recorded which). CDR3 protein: CASSFGLAGYTYEQYF. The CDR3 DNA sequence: TGTGCCAGCAGCTTTGGACTAGCGGGGTACACCTACGAGCAGTACTTC.